This T cell receptor beta chain was found in a study of identical twins. The germline V and J ends were trimmed by 0 bases and 8 bases, with 10 bases remaining between them. The CDR3 has 13 residues. Germline loops: CDR1 LGHDT, CDR2 YNNKEL (reference sequence). There were only healthy Caucasians among the donors. Notes on the study in general: Part of the zero-insertion signal could reflect confounding by invariant MAIT and iNKT cells. Out-of-frame alpha sequences common to twins exhibited an excess of low generation probability. In monozygotic twins, models underestimated the sharing of out-of-frame TCR alpha.

One entry per CDR3 protein, called by TCRdb with MiXCR from the 5' RACE reads. The sample holds some 1,600,000 distinct CDR3 sequences, less than 35% seen once. This clonotype turned up a few times. Antigen specificity is unknown. The sequenced sample consisted of cord blood. The clonotype originates from a newborn girl in good health. The chain combines TRBV3-1 with TRBJ1-1; possibly TRBD1 for D (6 bases). CDR3 nucleotide sequence: TGTGCCAGCAGCCAAGATACGGGGACAGAAGCTTTCTTT. It yields the protein CASSQDTGTEAFF.